This TCR beta chain is from a study of blood T cell repertoires in COVID-19. Original methodology: Reference gene primers were amplified, and this amplification served to estimate nucleated cell counts. Measured with immunoSEQ multiplex PCR; TCRdb has only the in-frame clones, and not every one. V, J and clone size are those of that table, while D and trimming were read from the DNA. The repertoire holds approximately 110,000 clones, with around four fifths as singletons. Germline loops: CDR1 SGHRS, CDR2 YFSETQ. Trimming pared 0 bases from V and 4 bases from J, leaving 13 bases between. CDR3 size: 15 residues.

V is TRBV5-1 and J is TRBJ1-2; D gene unclear. The sequencing input was peripheral blood. The clonotype originates from a man older than 75 with COVID-19, enrolled during active disease. The CDR3 nucleotides are TGCGCCAGCAGCTTGGCCTTGTCAGATGGCTATGGCTACACCTTC. Its translation: CASSLALSDGYGYTF.